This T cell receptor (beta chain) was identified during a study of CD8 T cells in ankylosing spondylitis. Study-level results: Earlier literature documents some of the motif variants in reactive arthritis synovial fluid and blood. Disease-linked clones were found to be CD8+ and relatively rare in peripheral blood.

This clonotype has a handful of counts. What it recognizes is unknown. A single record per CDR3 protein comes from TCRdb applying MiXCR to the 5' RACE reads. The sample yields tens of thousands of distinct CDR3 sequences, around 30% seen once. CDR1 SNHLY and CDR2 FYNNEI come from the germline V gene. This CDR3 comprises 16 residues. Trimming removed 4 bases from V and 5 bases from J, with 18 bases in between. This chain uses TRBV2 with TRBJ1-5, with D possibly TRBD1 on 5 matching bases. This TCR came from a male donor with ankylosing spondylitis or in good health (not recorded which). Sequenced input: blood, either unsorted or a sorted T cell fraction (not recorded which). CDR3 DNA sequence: TGTGCCAGCAGTGTGGGTGTGGGGCAGTTTTATCAGCCCCAGCATTTT. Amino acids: CASSVGVGQFYQPQHF.